The clone carrying this T cell receptor (beta chain) was picked up a small number of times. Its antigen is unknown. This record belongs to a study of CD8 T cells in ankylosing spondylitis. Study-wide results and limits: Past research had described some motif variants in reactive arthritis synovial fluid and blood. One TCR beta motif, made up of 7 or 8 highly homologous variants, appeared characteristic of ankylosing spondylitis blood. Enrichment of disease-linked clones was reportedly significant in matched ankylosing spondylitis synovial fluid.

Germline CDR1 reads SQVTM; CDR2 reads ANQGSEA. This CDR3 comprises 13 residues. Between the trimmed V and J ends, which lost 4 bases and 5 bases, there was a span of 14 bases. Construction of TCR beta libraries was performed using quantitative 5'-RACE with molecular barcodes. TCRdb redid the calling of the 5' RACE reads with MiXCR, one entry per CDR3 protein. The profile covers roughly 670,000 distinct CDR3 sequences, with around 19% appearing a single time and about 19% taken by the ten largest. The sample comprised blood, either unsorted or a sorted T cell fraction (not recorded which). This TCR was recovered from a male donor with ankylosing spondylitis. V gene TRBV29-1 combines with J gene TRBJ2-5; tentative D call: TRBD2 (6 bases). The CDR3 nucleotides are TGCAGCGTTGTACCGGGAGCCACCGAGACCCAGTACTTC. Protein product: CSVVPGATETQYF.